This TCR beta chain was captured in a study of T and B cells in COVID-19 patients. Study-wide background: Peripheral blood came from COVID-19 patients with active infection or after recovery. Study findings and constraints: Sorted SARS-CoV-2-responsive or tetramer+ T cells and CD4+, regulatory and CD8+ subsets were not yet sequenced. Exclusive to the recovered cohort were 2,000 to 2,500 TCR clusters, 31 of them with low generation probability. Highly clonal in active COVID-19, TRB repertoires exceeded healthy-donor diversity and richness at recovery.

Multiplex PCR with BIOMED2 TRB-A/B primer pools amplified TRB rearrangements. Using its own MiXCR run on the multiplex PCR reads, TCRdb lists one record per CDR3 protein. Among approximately 5,000 distinct CDR3 sequences, approximately 26% were seen once, and the ten largest hold about 12%. TRB was amplified from about 250-500 ng of blood genomic DNA. The table lists this clonotype with a few counts. Its antigen remains unknown. V was pared by 2 bases and J by 5 bases, with 13 bases between. The CDR3 extends over 15 amino acids. From germline, CDR1 is SEHNR and CDR2 FQNEAQ (reference sequence). Sequencing used blood. This chain uses TRBV7-9 with TRBJ2-1; tentative D call: TRBD1 (5 bases). This TCR was sampled from a human donor with active COVID-19. Here the CDR3 reads CASSLNRLGDNEQFF. In DNA, the CDR3 is TGTGCCAGCAGCTTAAACAGGCTGGGTGACAATGAGCAGTTCTTC.